These T cell receptor beta chains were read from a single sample in a study of T cell responses to AZD1222 COVID-19 vaccine. The protocol was immunoSEQ multiplex PCR, while the TCRdb copy is restricted to in-frame clones and leaves out a portion. Among around 80,000 clones, over 75% were seen once, and the ten largest hold 10%. The material sequenced was peripheral blood, taken 28 days after the second AZD1222 dose. The receptor source for this set is an adult who received the AZD1222 COVID-19 vaccine. Each CDR3 is given with its conserved first and last residue. D genes are given only for firm matches. Only part of the rows carry a size: once, few, many, or a class if the clone is expanded.

j_call | clone_size | d_call | v_call | cdr3_aa | cdr3_nt
TRBJ1-4 | NA | NA | TRBV19 | CASSRDRVEKLFF | TGTGCCAGTAGCCGGGATAGGGTCGAAAAACTGTTTTTT
TRBJ2-3 | NA | NA | TRBV5-1 | CASSLFGSSTDTQYF | TGCGCCAGCAGCTTGTTCGGTTCTAGCACAGATACGCAGTATTTT
TRBJ2-5 | NA | NA | TRBV29-1 | CSVEGLGETQYF | TGCAGCGTTGAAGGCCTGGGGGAGACCCAGTACTTC
TRBJ2-1 | many | NA | TRBV9 | CASSSLANAYNEQFF | TGTGCCAGCAGCTCTCTAGCGAACGCCTACAATGAGCAGTTCTTC
TRBJ2-7 | NA | NA | TRBV27 | CASSLGGAGANYEQYF | TGTGCCAGCAGTTTGGGTGGCGCGGGGGCGAACTACGAGCAGTACTTC
TRBJ1-4 | NA | NA | TRBV4-1 | CASSQGVQVTEKLFF | TGCGCCAGCAGCCAAGGTGTACAGGTGACCGAAAAACTGTTTTTT
TRBJ1-6 | NA | TRBD1 | TRBV7-2 | CASQRGLSYNSPLHF | TGTGCCAGTCAAAGGGGGCTCTCCTATAATTCACCCCTCCACTTT
TRBJ2-2 | NA | TRBD1 | TRBV10-1 | CASKPSPGTANTGELFF | TGCGCCAGCAAACCCAGCCCCGGGACAGCGAACACCGGGGAGCTGTTTTTT
TRBJ1-2 | NA | TRBD1 | TRBV2 | CASTRRGDSPYGYTF | TGTGCCAGCACTCGGAGAGGGGACAGCCCCTATGGCTACACCTTC
TRBJ2-5 | NA | NA | TRBV11-1 | CASSLSGTHQETQYF | TGTGCCAGCAGCTTATCCGGGACACACCAAGAGACCCAGTACTTC
TRBJ1-2 | NA | NA | TRBV6-6 | CASSYSVGQGYGYTF | TGTGCCAGCAGTTACTCGGTAGGGCAGGGGTATGGCTACACCTTC
TRBJ2-4 | once | TRBD1 | TRBV29-1 | CSVSDRDIQYF | TGCAGCGTTAGTGACAGGGACATTCAGTACTTC
TRBJ1-3 | NA | NA | TRBV20-1 | CSASDRKTGNTIYF | TGCAGTGCTAGTGACAGAAAGACTGGAAACACCATATATTTT
TRBJ2-7 | NA | NA | TRBV27 | CASSIYWPAPYEQYF | TGTGCCAGCAGCATTTATTGGCCGGCCCCCTACGAGCAGTACTTC
TRBJ2-3 | NA | TRBD1 | TRBV28 | CASNLGTGKVGDTQYF | TGTGCCAGCAATCTCGGGACAGGAAAGGTGGGAGATACGCAGTATTTT
TRBJ1-1 | NA | NA | TRBV9 | CASSVGVAPGNTEAFF | TGTGCCAGCAGCGTAGGGGTAGCTCCTGGGAACACTGAAGCTTTCTTT
TRBJ2-3 | NA | TRBD1 | TRBV19 | CASSILTGGTDTQYF | TGTGCCAGTAGTATCCTGACAGGGGGCACAGATACGCAGTATTTT
TRBJ2-2 | NA | TRBD1 | TRBV6-5 | CASRDRGRNTGELFF | TGTGCCAGCAGGGACAGGGGGCGGAACACCGGGGAGCTGTTTTTT
TRBJ1-2 | NA | NA | TRBV7-2 | CASSTGTPWPYGYTF | TGTGCCAGCAGCACCGGGACCCCCTGGCCTTATGGCTACACCTTC
TRBJ2-1 | NA | NA | TRBV5-1 | CASSSPGDEQFF | TGCGCCAGCAGCTCTCCGGGAGATGAGCAGTTCTTC
TRBJ1-4 | NA | NA | TRBV29-1 | CSVPTGTTNEKLFF | TGCAGCGTTCCTACAGGGACAACTAATGAAAAACTGTTTTTT
TRBJ1-6 | NA | NA | TRBV2 | CASSEARDYSYNSPLHF | TGTGCCAGCAGTGAAGCTAGGGATTACTCCTATAATTCACCCCTCCACTTT
TRBJ2-2 | NA | NA | TRBV5-1 | CASSPQGGSTGELFF | TGCGCCAGCAGCCCGCAAGGGGGGAGCACCGGGGAGCTGTTTTTT
TRBJ1-4 | NA | NA | TRBV6-5 | CASRSGLNSEKLFF | TGTGCCAGCAGGTCGGGGCTAAATAGCGAAAAACTGTTTTTT
TRBJ1-2 | NA | NA | TRBV5-5 | CASSRRGEKAYGYTF | TGTGCCAGCAGCCGGAGGGGGGAAAAGGCTTATGGCTACACCTTC
TRBJ1-2 | few | NA | TRBV27 | CASSSHGAYGYTF | TGTGCCAGCAGCTCTCATGGCGCCTATGGCTACACCTTC
TRBJ1-2 | NA | NA | TRBV6-5 | CASSYNGPSYGYTF | TGTGCCAGCAGTTACAATGGCCCGTCCTATGGCTACACCTTC
TRBJ2-2 | NA | NA | TRBV7-6 | CASSAIFTGELFF | TGTGCCAGCAGCGCGATTTTCACCGGGGAGCTGTTTTTT
TRBJ1-5 | NA | TRBD1 | TRBV7-8 | CASSLGRGSGQPQHF | TGTGCCAGCAGCTTAGGCAGGGGGTCGGGACAGCCCCAGCATTTT
TRBJ2-1 | NA | TRBD2 | TRBV6-2/TRBV6-3 | CASSYSRRGASYNEQFF | TGTGCCAGCAGTTACTCGAGGCGGGGGGCCTCATACAATGAGCAGTTCTTC
TRBJ1-4 | once | NA | TRBV7-8 | CASSFPGDEKLFF | TGTGCCAGCAGCTTCCCGGGGGATGAAAAACTGTTTTTT
TRBJ1-5 | NA | NA | TRBV19 | CASSSALGGDQPQHF | TGTGCCAGTAGTTCCGCGCTGGGTGGTGATCAGCCCCAGCATTTT
TRBJ2-3 | NA | NA | TRBV5-4 | CASSYPGTESTDTQYF | TGTGCCAGCAGCTACCCCGGGACGGAGAGCACAGATACGCAGTATTTT
TRBJ2-3 | NA | TRBD2 | TRBV28 | CASSPSAGGRGDTQYF | TGTGCCAGCAGTCCCTCGGCGGGGGGCCGGGGAGATACGCAGTATTTT
TRBJ1-2 | NA | TRBD1 | TRBV28 | CASSLIGQGDYGYTF | TGTGCCAGCAGTTTGATAGGACAGGGGGACTATGGCTACACCTTC
TRBJ2-7 | NA | NA | TRBV6-1 | CASSEALLGSGYEQYF | TGTGCCAGCAGTGAAGCCCTTTTAGGTAGCGGCTACGAGCAGTACTTC
TRBJ1-5 | once | NA | TRBV12-2 | CASRLGYGSRHQPQHF | TGTGCAAGTCGCTTAGGGTATGGATCTCGCCATCAGCCCCAGCATTTT
TRBJ1-1 | NA | TRBD1 | TRBV2 | CASSYTGTGGGTEAFF | TGTGCCAGCAGCTATACCGGGACAGGGGGGGGCACTGAAGCTTTCTTT
TRBJ1-2 | NA | NA | TRBV7-3 | CASSDGLDRNYGYTF | TGTGCCAGCAGCGACGGCCTGGACAGAAATTATGGCTACACCTTC
TRBJ2-2 | few | NA | TRBV24-1 | CATSDPGTGTTGELFF | TGTGCCACCAGTGACCCCGGCACCGGGACGACCGGGGAGCTGTTTTTT
TRBJ2-1 | NA | TRBD2 | TRBV5-4 | CASVGPGGSNEQFF | TGTGCCAGCGTCGGCCCGGGGGGGTCCAATGAGCAGTTCTTC
TRBJ2-1 | few | TRBD1 | TRBV5-1 | CASSLAGGNEQFF | TGCGCCAGCAGCTTGGCAGGGGGTAATGAGCAGTTCTTC
TRBJ2-3 | NA | TRBD2 | TRBV20-1 | CSASGASGGAVDTQYF | TGCAGTGCTAGTGGGGCTAGCGGGGGGGCAGTTGATACGCAGTATTTT
TRBJ2-1 | NA | TRBD1 | TRBV14 | CASSHRTGMSSYNEQFF | TGTGCCAGCAGTCATAGGACAGGGATGAGCTCCTACAATGAGCAGTTCTTC
TRBJ1-1 | NA | TRBD1 | TRBV28 | CASYQGTGWGKRAFF | TGTGCCAGCTACCAAGGGACAGGGTGGGGAAAAAGGGCTTTCTTT
TRBJ2-7 | NA | NA | TRBV6-5 | CASSYAQGYEQYF | TGTGCCAGCAGTTATGCCCAGGGATACGAGCAGTACTTC
TRBJ1-5 | NA | NA | TRBV19 | CASSPQGGQPQHF | TGTGCCAGTAGTCCACAGGGAGGGCAGCCCCAGCATTTT
TRBJ1-4 | few | TRBD1 | TRBV19 | CASSYRGTNEKLFF | TGTGCCAGTAGCTACAGGGGTACTAATGAAAAACTGTTTTTT
TRBJ1-5 | NA | NA | TRBV2 | CASSAGTPSNQPQHF | TGTGCCAGCAGTGCCGGGACACCTAGCAATCAGCCCCAGCATTTT
TRBJ1-6 | few | NA | TRBV9 | CASSVEQGSPLHF | TGTGCCAGCAGCGTAGAACAGGGTTCACCCCTCCACTTT
TRBJ2-2 | NA | NA | TRBV3-1/TRBV3-2 | CASSQDPVNTGELFF | TGTGCCAGCAGCCAAGATCCGGTAAACACCGGGGAGCTGTTTTTT
TRBJ1-1 | NA | NA | TRBV7-8 | CASSFRIDTEAFF | TGTGCCAGCAGCTTTCGGATCGACACTGAAGCTTTCTTT
TRBJ1-5 | NA | TRBD1 | TRBV15 | CATSRDYRGNQPQHF | TGTGCCACCAGCAGAGATTACAGGGGAAATCAGCCCCAGCATTTT
TRBJ2-2 | once | NA | TRBV6-1 | CASSEPVRVFPGELFF | TGTGCCAGCAGTGAACCCGTAAGGGTTTTTCCCGGGGAGCTGTTTTTT
TRBJ1-1 | few | NA | TRBV7-2 | CALTGSGRGTEAFF | TGTGCTCTCACTGGGAGTGGACGGGGCACTGAAGCTTTCTTT
TRBJ1-2 | NA | NA | TRBV7-2 | CASSLARGFRNYGYTF | TGTGCCAGCAGCTTAGCGCGCGGGTTTCGTAACTATGGCTACACCTTC
TRBJ2-7 | NA | TRBD2 | TRBV29-1 | CSVERENSYEQYF | TGCAGCGTTGAGCGGGAGAACTCCTACGAGCAGTACTTC
TRBJ2-7 | NA | NA | TRBV9 | CASSPEGNSYEQYF | TGTGCCAGCAGCCCCGAGGGGAACTCCTACGAGCAGTACTTC
TRBJ1-6 | NA | TRBD1 | TRBV28 | CASRPPRGLNNSPLHF | TGTGCCAGCAGACCGCCCAGGGGGCTGAATAATTCACCCCTCCACTTT
TRBJ1-5 | NA | NA | TRBV7-8 | CASSLSGWAGAHQPQHF | TGTGCCAGCAGCTTATCAGGTTGGGCAGGTGCTCATCAGCCCCAGCATTTT